This T cell receptor (beta chain) was recovered during a study of T cell repertoires in cytomegalovirus infection. Study details: As its CMV epitopes, the study selected recently identified HLA-C-restricted and well-studied HLA-B-restricted targets. Matching HLA type, along with CMV infection, was indicated by public TCR beta signatures. Broader study findings: Ex vivo responses were dominated by HLA-C-restricted CMV-specific TCR beta clonotypes. Frequencies of public TCR beta families were cumulated, and this identified carriers of CMV plus the relevant HLA.

Trimming removed 6 bases at V and 2 bases at J, with 8 bases between. This CDR3 has 12 residues. On this clonotype itself: Its antigen is as yet unknown.

TCRdb analysed the reads with MiXCR anew, one entry per CDR3 protein. The sample consists of nearly 700,000 distinct CDR3 sequences, roughly 36% of them appearing once. The chain combines TRBV12-3 or TRBV12-4 with TRBJ2-7; D is ambiguous. The sequence was collected from a human donor in good health (CMV status not recorded). Some clones in this sample may be carry-over from other donors' samples. Sequenced here: cultured PBMCs, sampled from culture after CMV antigen stimulation. The CDR3 region has the DNA TGTGCCAGCAGCCCTTCAGCCTACGAGCAGTACTTC. The encoded protein is CASSPSAYEQYF.